The clone carrying this T cell receptor (beta chain) has only one observation. This record comes from a study of blood T cell repertoires in COVID-19. The CDR3 covers 13 residues. V shed 5 bases and J shed 4 bases, with 11 bases lying between them. The V gene's germline CDR1 is SGHAT and CDR2 FQDESV (reference sequence). TCRdb keeps only in-frame clones here, not all; method: immunoSEQ multiplex PCR. The sample records about 80,000 clones, around 80% being singletons. The chain carries TRBV11-1 and TRBJ1-2, with unresolved D. Sequenced: peripheral blood. This clonotype originated in a woman aged 70 to 79 with acute or convalescent COVID-19. CDR3 amino acids: CASSLPGGYGYTF. The CDR3 region has the DNA TGTGCCAGCAGCCTCCCCGGAGGCTATGGCTACACCTTC.